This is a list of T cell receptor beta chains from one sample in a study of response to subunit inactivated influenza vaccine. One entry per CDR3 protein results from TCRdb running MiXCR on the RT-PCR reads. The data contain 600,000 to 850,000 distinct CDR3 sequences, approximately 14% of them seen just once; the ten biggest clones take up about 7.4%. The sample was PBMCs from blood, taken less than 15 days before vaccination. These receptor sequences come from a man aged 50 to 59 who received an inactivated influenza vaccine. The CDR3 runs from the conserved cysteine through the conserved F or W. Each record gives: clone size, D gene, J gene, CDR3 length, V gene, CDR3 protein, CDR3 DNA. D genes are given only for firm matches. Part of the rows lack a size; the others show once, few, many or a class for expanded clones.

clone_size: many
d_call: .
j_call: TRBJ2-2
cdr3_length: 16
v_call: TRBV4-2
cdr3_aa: CASSQAGVANTGELFF
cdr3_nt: TGTGCCAGCAGCCAAGCAGGAGTCGCGAACACCGGGGAGCTGTTTTTT

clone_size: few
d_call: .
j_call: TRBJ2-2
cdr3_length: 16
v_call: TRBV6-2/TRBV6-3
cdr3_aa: CATQSNVDVLTGELFF
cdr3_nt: TGTGCCACCCAATCCAACGTTGATGTGCTAACCGGGGAGCTGTTTTTT

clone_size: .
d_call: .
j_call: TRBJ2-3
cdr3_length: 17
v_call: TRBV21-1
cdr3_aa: CASSIFGLAGGTDTQYF
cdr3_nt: TGTGCCAGCAGCATTTTCGGCCTAGCGGGGGGGACAGATACGCAGTATTTT

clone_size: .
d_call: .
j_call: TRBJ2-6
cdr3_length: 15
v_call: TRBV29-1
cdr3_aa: CSVGGHGIGANVLTF
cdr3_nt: TGCAGCGTTGGAGGGCACGGGATAGGGGCCAACGTCCTGACTTTC

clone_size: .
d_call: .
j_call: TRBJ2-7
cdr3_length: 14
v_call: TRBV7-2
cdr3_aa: CASSLGWTDYEQYF
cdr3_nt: TGTGCCAGCAGCTTAGGGTGGACAGACTACGAGCAGTACTTC

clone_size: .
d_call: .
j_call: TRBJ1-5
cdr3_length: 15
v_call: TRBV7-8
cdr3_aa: CASSLARTGNQPQHF
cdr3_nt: TGTGCCAGCAGCTTAGCGCGGACGGGCAATCAGCCCCAGCATTTT

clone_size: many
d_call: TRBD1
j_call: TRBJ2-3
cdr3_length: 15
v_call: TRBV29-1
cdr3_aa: CSAQENDRGRGTQYF
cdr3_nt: TGCAGCGCCCAAGAAAATGACAGGGGGAGAGGTACGCAGTATTTT

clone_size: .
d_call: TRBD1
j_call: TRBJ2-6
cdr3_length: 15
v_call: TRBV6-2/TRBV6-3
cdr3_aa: CASSSTGSGANVLTF
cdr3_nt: TGTGCCAGCAGTTCGACAGGGTCTGGGGCCAACGTCCTGACTTTC

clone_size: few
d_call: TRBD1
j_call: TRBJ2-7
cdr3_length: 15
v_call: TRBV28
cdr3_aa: CASSSLRQGALEQYF
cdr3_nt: TGTGCCAGCAGTAGTCTGAGACAGGGGGCGCTTGAGCAGTACTTC

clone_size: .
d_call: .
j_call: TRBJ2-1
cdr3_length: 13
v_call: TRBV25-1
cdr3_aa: CASSEYLGGEQFF
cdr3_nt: TGTGCCAGCAGTGAATATTTGGGCGGTGAGCAGTTCTTC

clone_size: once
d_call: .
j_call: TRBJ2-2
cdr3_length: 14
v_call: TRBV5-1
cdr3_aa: CASSLDYGTGELFF
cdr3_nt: TGCGCCAGCAGCTTGGACTACGGAACCGGGGAGCTGTTTTTT

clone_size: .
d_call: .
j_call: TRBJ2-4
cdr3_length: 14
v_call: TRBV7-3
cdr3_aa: CASSSDIASGIQYF
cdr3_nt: TGTGCCAGCAGCTCCGACATAGCGTCTGGCATTCAGTACTTC

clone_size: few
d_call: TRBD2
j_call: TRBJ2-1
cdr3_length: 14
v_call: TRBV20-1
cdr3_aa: CSAPGTSADNEQFF
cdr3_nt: TGCAGTGCCCCCGGGACTAGCGCCGACAATGAGCAGTTCTTC

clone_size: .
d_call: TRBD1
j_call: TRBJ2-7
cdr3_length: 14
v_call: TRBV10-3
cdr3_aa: CAITTGTGGDEQYF
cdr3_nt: TGTGCCATCACCACAGGGACAGGGGGCGACGAGCAGTACTTC

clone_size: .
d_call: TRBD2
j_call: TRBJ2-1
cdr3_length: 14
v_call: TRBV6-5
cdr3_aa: CASSYNGGAHEQFF
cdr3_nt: TGTGCCAGCAGTTATAACGGGGGGGCTCATGAGCAGTTCTTC

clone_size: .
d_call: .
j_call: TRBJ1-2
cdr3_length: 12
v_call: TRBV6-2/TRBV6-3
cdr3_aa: CASSPEGVRYTF
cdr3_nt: TGTGCCAGCAGCCCGGAGGGGGTTCGCTACACCTTC

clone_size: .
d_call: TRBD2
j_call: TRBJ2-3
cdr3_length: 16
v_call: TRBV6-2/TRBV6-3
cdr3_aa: CASSHPGLAPTDTQYF
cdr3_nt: TGTGCCAGCAGTCATCCGGGACTAGCGCCTACAGATACGCAGTATTTT

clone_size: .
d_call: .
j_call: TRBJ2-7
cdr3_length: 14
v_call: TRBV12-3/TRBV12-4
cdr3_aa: CATSRGRLNYEQYF
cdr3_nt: TGTGCCACCTCACGGGGCCGCTTAAACTACGAGCAGTACTTC

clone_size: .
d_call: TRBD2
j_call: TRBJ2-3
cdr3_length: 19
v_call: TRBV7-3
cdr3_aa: CASSLGGLASGRISDTQYF
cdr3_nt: TGTGCCAGCAGCTTAGGAGGGTTGGCTAGCGGGAGGATTTCGGATACGCAGTATTTT

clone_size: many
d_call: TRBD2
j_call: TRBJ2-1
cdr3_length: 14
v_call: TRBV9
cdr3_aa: CASSVSGSYNEQFF
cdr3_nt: TGTGCCAGCAGTGTTAGCGGGTCCTACAATGAGCAGTTCTTC

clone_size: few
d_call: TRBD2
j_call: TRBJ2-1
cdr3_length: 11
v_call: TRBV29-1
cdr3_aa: CTSGGNNEQFF
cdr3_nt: TGCACCTCGGGGGGAAACAATGAGCAGTTCTTC

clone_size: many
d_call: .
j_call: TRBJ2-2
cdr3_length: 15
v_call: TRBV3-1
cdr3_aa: CASSQALLLPGELFF
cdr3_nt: TGTGCCAGCAGCCAAGCACTACTCCTCCCCGGGGAGCTGTTTTTT

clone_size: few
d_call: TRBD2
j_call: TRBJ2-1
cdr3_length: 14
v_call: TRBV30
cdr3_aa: CAWSQIAGAHEQFF
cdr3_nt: TGTGCCTGGAGTCAGATAGCGGGAGCTCACGAGCAGTTCTTC

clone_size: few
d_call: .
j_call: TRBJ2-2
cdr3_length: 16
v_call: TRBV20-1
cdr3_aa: CSARFYRTANTGELFF
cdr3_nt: TGCAGTGCTAGATTTTACCGGACGGCGAACACCGGGGAGCTGTTTTTT

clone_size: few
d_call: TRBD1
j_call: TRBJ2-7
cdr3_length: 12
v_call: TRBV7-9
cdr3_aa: CASRLTGFEQYF
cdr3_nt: TGTGCCAGCAGACTGACAGGGTTCGAGCAGTACTTC

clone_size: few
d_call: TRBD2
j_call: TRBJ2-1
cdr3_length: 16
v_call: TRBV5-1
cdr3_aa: CASSPGLAGAGNEQFF
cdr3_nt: TGCGCCAGCAGCCCTGGACTAGCGGGGGCCGGGAATGAGCAGTTCTTC

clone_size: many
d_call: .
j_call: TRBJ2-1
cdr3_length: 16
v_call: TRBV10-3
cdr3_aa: CAISDGVAPGDNEQFF
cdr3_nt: TGTGCCATCAGTGATGGAGTAGCCCCGGGAGACAATGAGCAGTTCTTC

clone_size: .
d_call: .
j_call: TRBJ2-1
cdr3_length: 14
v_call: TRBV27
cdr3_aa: CASSLGFRYNEQFF
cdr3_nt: TGTGCCAGCAGTTTAGGGTTTCGGTACAATGAGCAGTTCTTC

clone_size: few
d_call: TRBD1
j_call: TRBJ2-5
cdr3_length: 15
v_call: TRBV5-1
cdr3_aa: CASSSGNRGRETQYF
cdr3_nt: TGCGCCAGCAGCTCAGGAAACAGGGGGCGGGAGACCCAGTACTTC

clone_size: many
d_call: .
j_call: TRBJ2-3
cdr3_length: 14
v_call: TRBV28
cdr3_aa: CASSLGGSRDTQYF
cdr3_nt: TGTGCCAGCAGTTTAGGGGGGTCAAGAGATACGCAGTATTTT

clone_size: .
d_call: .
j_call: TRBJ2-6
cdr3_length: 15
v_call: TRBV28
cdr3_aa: CATDRGRVGANVLTF
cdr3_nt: TGTGCCACCGATCGGGGAAGGGTTGGGGCCAACGTCCTGACTTTC

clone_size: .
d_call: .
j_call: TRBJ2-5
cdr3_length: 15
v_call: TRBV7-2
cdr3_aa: CASSLLGRGFETQYF
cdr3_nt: TGTGCCAGCAGCTTATTGGGTAGGGGTTTTGAGACCCAGTACTTC